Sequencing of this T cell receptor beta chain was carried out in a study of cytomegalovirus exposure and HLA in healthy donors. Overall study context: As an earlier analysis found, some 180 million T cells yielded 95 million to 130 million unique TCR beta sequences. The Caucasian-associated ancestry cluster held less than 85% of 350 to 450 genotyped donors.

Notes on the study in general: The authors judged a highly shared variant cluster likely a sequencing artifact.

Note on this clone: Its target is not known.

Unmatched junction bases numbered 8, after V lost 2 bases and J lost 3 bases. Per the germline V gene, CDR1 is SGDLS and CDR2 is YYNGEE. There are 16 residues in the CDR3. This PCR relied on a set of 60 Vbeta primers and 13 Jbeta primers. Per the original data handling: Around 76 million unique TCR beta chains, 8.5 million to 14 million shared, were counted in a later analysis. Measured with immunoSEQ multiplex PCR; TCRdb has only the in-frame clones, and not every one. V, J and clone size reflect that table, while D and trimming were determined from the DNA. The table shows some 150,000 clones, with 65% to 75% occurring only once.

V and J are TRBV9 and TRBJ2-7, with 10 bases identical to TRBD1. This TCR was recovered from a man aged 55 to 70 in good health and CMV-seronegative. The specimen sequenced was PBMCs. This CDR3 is CASSVGGTGANYEQYF. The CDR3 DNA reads TGTGCCAGCAGCGTGGGAGGGACAGGGGCTAACTACGAGCAGTACTTC.